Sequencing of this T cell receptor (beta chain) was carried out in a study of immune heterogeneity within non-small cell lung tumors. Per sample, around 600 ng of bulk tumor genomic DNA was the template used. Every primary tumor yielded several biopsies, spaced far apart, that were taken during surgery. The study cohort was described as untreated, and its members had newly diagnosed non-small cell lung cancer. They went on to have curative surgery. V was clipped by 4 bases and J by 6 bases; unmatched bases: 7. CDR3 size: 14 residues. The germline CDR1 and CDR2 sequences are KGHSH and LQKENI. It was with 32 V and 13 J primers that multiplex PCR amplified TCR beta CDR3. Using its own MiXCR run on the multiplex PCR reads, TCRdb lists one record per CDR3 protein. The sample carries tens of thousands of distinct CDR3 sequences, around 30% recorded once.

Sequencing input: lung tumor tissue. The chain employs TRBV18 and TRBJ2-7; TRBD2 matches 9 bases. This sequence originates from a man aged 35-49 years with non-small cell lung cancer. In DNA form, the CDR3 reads TGTGCCAGCTCACTAGCGGGAGCAGGGCGCGAGCAGTACTTC. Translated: CASSLAGAGREQYF.